The 26 T cell receptor beta chains below all came from one sample that was sequenced in a study of Graves' ophthalmopathy and Graves' hyperthyroidism. Amplification of the TCR beta CDR3 regions used RNA transcripts (as template). HTBI primers were used in a first-round RT-PCR, which preceded a second-round multiplex PCR. Each CDR3 protein is one row after TCRdb ran MiXCR on the multiplex PCR reads. The sample has 350,000 or so distinct CDR3 sequences; roughly a sixth are singletons. The sequenced sample consisted of peripheral blood. Receptor source: an adult man with Graves' ophthalmopathy.

This clonotype has ten or more counts. V and J are TRBV10-3 and TRBJ2-5, with D tentatively TRBD1 (5 bases). V lost 3 bases and J lost 2, with 10 bases in between. Per the germline V gene, CDR1 is ENHRY and CDR2 is SYGVKD. This CDR3 region has 14 residues. CDR3 loop: CAISDRTRQETQYF. The CDR3 nucleotides read TGTGCCATCAGTGATAGGACACGGCAAGAGACCCAGTACTTC.

This clonotype has at least ten counts. The chain couples TRBV6-2 or TRBV6-3 to TRBJ1-5, with TRBD1 matching over 10 bases. The CDR3 covers 15 residues. V gave up 5 bases and J gave up 6 bases; unmatched junction bases: 7. Germline V gene lookup returns CDR1 MNHEY and CDR2 SVGEGT. CDR3 DNA sequence: TGTGCCAGCAGTACCAGGACAGGGGGGGCTCAGCCCCAGCATTTT. Amino acid sequence: CASSTRTGGAQPQHF.

There are many counts of this clonotype. J is TRBJ2-7 and V is TRBV29-1; 7 nucleotides align to TRBD1. V dropped 4 bases and J dropped 6; count of bases not matched to a gene: 6. The CDR3 sequence is 12 residues long. The V gene's germline CDR1 is SQVTM and CDR2 ANQGSEA. The CDR3 DNA follows: TGCAGCGTTGGAGACAGGGTCGGCGAGCAGTACTTC. This gives the protein CSVGDRVGEQYF.

This clonotype showed up many times. The genes are TRBV29-1 and TRBJ2-5, with D possibly being TRBD1 or TRBD2 (5 bases each). Looked up from germline, CDR1 is SQVTM and CDR2 is ANQGSEA. The CDR3 consists of 14 residues. V shed 6 bases and J shed 0 bases, with 14 bases lying between them. The CDR3 nucleotides are TGCAGCGTAGGCCACCGGGACGACCAAGAGACCCAGTACTTC. Its translation: CSVGHRDDQETQYF.

This clonotype has ten or more counts. The rearrangement uses TRBV5-1 and TRBJ1-1; D gene ambiguous. Per germline, CDR1 SGHRS and CDR2 YFSETQ. Trimming removed 0 bases from V and 1 base from J, with 16 bases in between. CDR3 size: 17 residues. This chain's CDR3 is CASSLALEGRTNTEAFF. The DNA for the CDR3 is TGCGCCAGCAGCTTGGCCCTAGAGGGCCGGACGAACACTGAAGCTTTCTTT.

At least ten counts were recorded for this clonotype. The chain combines TRBV27 with TRBJ2-2; a weak D match, TRBD2 (6 bases). V lost 8 bases, J lost 3 bases, and 7 bases lay in between. The germline V gene encodes CDR1 MNHEY and CDR2 SMNVEV (reference sequence). The CDR3 is 12 residues long. The CDR3 bases are TGTGCCAGCGGACTATACACCGGGGAGCTGTTTTTT. Its translation is CASGLYTGELFF.

This clonotype was recorded at least ten times. This chain joins TRBV5-1 and TRBJ1-3; no clear D. Germline CDR1 is SGHRS and CDR2 is YFSETQ. The V end was cut by 5 bases, the J end by 0 bases, with 12 bases between. This CDR3 comprises 15 residues. For the CDR3, the DNA is TGCGCCAGCAGGGGCCGGACGGGCTCTGGAAACACCATATATTTT. Protein product: CASRGRTGSGNTIYF.

This clonotype has just one count. The rearrangement joins TRBV15 to TRBJ1-1; D gene ambiguous. Germline CDR1 reads LNHNV; CDR2 reads YYDKDF (reference sequence). V shed 0 bases and J shed 4 bases, with 12 bases lying between them. This CDR3 is 15 amino acids long. The CDR3 protein is CATSRDRRQATEAFF. The CDR3, as DNA: TGTGCCACCAGCAGAGATAGGAGGCAAGCCACTGAAGCTTTCTTT.

This clonotype was detected ten times or more. The chain recombines TRBV11-2 with TRBJ2-2; TRBD2 agrees at 15 bases. From germline, CDR1 is SGHAT and CDR2 FQNNGV. V shed 5 bases and J 4 bases; nucleotides not matched to a gene: 8. The CDR3 is 18 residues long. CDR3 residues: CASSPWTSGRVGTGELFF. CDR3 DNA: TGTGCCAGCAGCCCCTGGACTAGCGGGAGGGTCGGCACCGGGGAGCTGTTTTTT.

This clonotype was seen ten or more times. V and J are TRBV4-1 and TRBJ2-7, with D tentatively TRBD1 (5 bases). Trimming took 4 bases from V and 2 from J, leaving 15 bases between them. From germline, CDR1 is MGHRA and CDR2 YSYEKL. This CDR3 region has 15 residues. In DNA form, the CDR3 reads TGCGCCAGCAGCCCGACGTGGGGCAGCACCTACGAGCAGTACTTC. Translation: CASSPTWGSTYEQYF.

In its sample, this clonotype was seen once. The chain couples TRBV6-5 to TRBJ2-7; 10 nucleotides line up with TRBD1. V was clipped by 4 bases and J by 2 bases; unmatched bases: 11. The CDR3 spans 17 residues. Per germline, CDR1 MNHEY and CDR2 SVGAGI. The CDR3 sequence: CASSLRRQGAGTYEQYF. The CDR3 DNA is TGTGCCAGCAGTTTACGCCGACAGGGGGCGGGAACCTACGAGCAGTACTTC.

This clonotype was detected ten times or more. The chain carries TRBV29-1 and TRBJ1-1; D is unclear. CDR1 SQVTM and CDR2 ANQGSEA come from the germline V gene. CDR3 size: 14 residues. The V end lost 0 bases, the J end lost 2 bases, and 10 bases lay between the germline ends. Written as DNA, the CDR3 is TGCAGCGTTGAAGATCCCCGGGTAAACACTGAAGCTTTCTTT. Translated: CSVEDPRVNTEAFF.

This clonotype was detected many times. V is TRBV20-1 and J is TRBJ2-7, with D perhaps TRBD2 (5 bases). The length of the CDR3 is 13 residues. Germline V gene sequence: CDR1 DFQATT, CDR2 SNEGSKA (reference sequence). V was cut by 2 bases and J by 7 bases, with 15 bases left in between. CDR3 sequence (DNA): TGCAGTGCTAGACCTCGGACTTATTGGGAGCAGTACTTC. Protein: CSARPRTYWEQYF.

The table lists this clonotype with many counts. The rearrangement uses TRBV12-3 or TRBV12-4 and TRBJ2-7; D may be TRBD2 (7 bases). This CDR3 is built from 17 residues. Trimming stripped 1 base from V and 3 bases from J, with 19 bases between. CDR3 sequence reads: CASSLGILNREGYEQYF. As DNA, the CDR3 is TGTGCCAGCAGTTTAGGCATACTCAACAGGGAGGGCTACGAGCAGTACTTC.

This clonotype was seen repeatedly, ten times or more. The chain uses TRBV12-3 or TRBV12-4 and TRBJ2-7, with 11 bases identical to TRBD2. The CDR3 length is 15 residues. With V trimmed by 4 bases and J by 4 bases, 6 bases remained unmatched. CDR3 loop: CASSSIAGGLYEQYF. As DNA, the CDR3 is TGTGCCAGCAGTTCCATAGCGGGAGGGCTTTACGAGCAGTACTTC.

This clonotype was observed many times. This sequence joins TRBV6-1 and TRBJ1-1; TRBD1 might be the D (6 bases). This CDR3 spans 14 amino acids. V was clipped by 3 bases and J by 0 bases, with 8 bases between them. Germline CDR1 MNHNS, CDR2 SASEGT. The CDR3 loop reads CASSDGGLNTEAFF. In DNA, the CDR3 is TGTGCCAGCAGTGATGGGGGCTTGAACACTGAAGCTTTCTTT.

The V gene is TRBV6-5, the J gene TRBJ2-3, with 11 nucleotides matching TRBD2. The V segment lost 7 bases and the J segment 9 bases; nucleotides outside the gene matches: 12. The length of the CDR3 is 15 residues. CDR1 MNHEY and CDR2 SVGAGI come from the germline V gene. In nucleotides, the CDR3 is TGTGCCAGCACTTTAGCGGGAGGGCCCGGAGGGACGCAGTATTTT. This encodes CASTLAGGPGGTQYF.

This clonotype was observed at least ten times. The V gene is TRBV30, the J gene TRBJ2-5; D ambiguous. The V and J ends lost 2 bases and 5 bases respectively, with 6 bases between them. Germline V lookup: CDR1 GTSNPN, CDR2 SVGIG (reference sequence). This CDR3 has 11 amino acids. The CDR3, as DNA: TGTGCCTGGAGTCGGCAGGAGACCCAGTACTTC. Encoded protein: CAWSRQETQYF. The full variable domain, completed using reference TRBV30 and TRBJ2-5, is SQTIHQWPATLVQPVGSPLSLECTVEGTSNPNLYWYRQAAGRGLQLLFYSVGIGQISSEVPQNLSASRPQDRQFILSSKKLLLSDSGFYLCAWSRQETQYFGPGTRLLVL.

This clonotype was detected many times. The CDR3 bases are TGTGCCAGCAGCTTAACAAGCTCCTACGAGCAGTACTTC. As protein: CASSLTSSYEQYF. V and J are TRBV7-8 and TRBJ2-7, with no clear D. The V gene's germline CDR1 is SGHVS and CDR2 FQNEAQ. V lost 2 bases and J lost 0, with 5 bases in between. The CDR3 is 13 residues long.

In this sample, this clonotype turned up many times. The chain couples TRBV6-2 or TRBV6-3 to TRBJ2-5; the D is unclear. This CDR3 region has 12 residues. With 8 bases removed from V and 2 bases from J, the gap between germline ends came to 9 bases. CDR1 is MNHEY and CDR2 is SVGEGT in the germline V gene. CDR3 coding DNA: TGTGCCAGCGGCCCGCGTCAAGAGACCCAGTACTTC. Translating gives CASGPRQETQYF.

This clonotype appeared many times. J is TRBJ1-2 and V is TRBV30; D is possibly TRBD1 (6 bases). Trimming removed 4 bases from V and 0 bases from J, with 21 bases in between. The germline gives CDR1 GTSNPN, CDR2 SVGIG (reference sequence). The CDR3 extends over 17 amino acids. CDR3 region: CAWNPGHATVANYGYTF. CDR3 DNA sequence: TGTGCCTGGAATCCGGGACATGCAACGGTAGCTAACTATGGCTACACCTTC.

In this sample, this clonotype turned up many times. One end of the junction is discordant with germline, which a read error may explain. The rearrangement links TRBV12-3 or TRBV12-4 to TRBJ1-2; 7 nucleotides agree with TRBD1. CDR3 size: 12 residues. CDR3 DNA: TGTGCCAGCAGTCGCGACAGGGTCAGACCCCACTTC. As protein: CASSRDRVRPHF.

This chain joins TRBV12-3 or TRBV12-4 and TRBJ1-1; D is perhaps TRBD1 (5 bases). The CDR3 consists of 15 residues. V was cut by 6 bases and J by 1 base, with 15 bases left in between. CDR3 nucleotides: TGTGCCAGCAGGCCCAGTGGGAGGGGGAACACTGAAGCTTTCTTT. This translates into CASRPSGRGNTEAFF.

The table lists this clonotype with a few counts. This rearrangement joins TRBV7-2 to TRBJ1-1; D gene uncertain. Germline values: CDR1 SGHTA, CDR2 FQGNSA. Deletions cut 5 bases from V and 8 bases from J, with 15 bases between. This CDR3 is 13 amino acids long. The DNA for the CDR3 is TGTGCCAGCAGCCTACTACCCGGCCCCGAAGCTTTCTTT. It codes for CASSLLPGPEAFF. The full variable domain, with the rest looked up from reference TRBV7-2 and TRBJ1-1, is GAGVSQSPSNKVTEKGKDVELRCDPISGHTALYWYRQSLGQGLEFLIYFQGNSAPDKSGLPSDRFSAERTGGSVSTLTIQRTQQEDSAVYLCASSLLPGPEAFFGQGTRLTVV.

This clonotype appeared many times. The rearrangement uses TRBV20-1 and TRBJ2-5; 7 bases line up with TRBD2. This CDR3 has 13 residues. Germline CDR1 is DFQATT and CDR2 is SNEGSKA (reference sequence). V lost 7 bases to trimming and J lost 4 bases; unmatched junction nucleotides: 9. The CDR3 protein is CSGRAGSGETQYF. As DNA, the CDR3 is TGCAGTGGGAGAGCGGGGTCGGGAGAGACCCAGTACTTC.

In its sample, this clonotype was seen many times. The V and J genes are TRBV11-2 and TRBJ2-5; 7 nucleotides match TRBD2. Losses at the gene ends were 3 bases for V and 0 bases for J; bases not matched to a gene: 10. CDR1 SGHAT and CDR2 FQNNGV come from the germline V gene. CDR3 length: 17 amino acids. The CDR3 loop is CASSFRVFTSDQETQYF. The CDR3, as DNA: TGTGCCAGCAGCTTTAGGGTGTTCACTAGCGACCAAGAGACCCAGTACTTC.